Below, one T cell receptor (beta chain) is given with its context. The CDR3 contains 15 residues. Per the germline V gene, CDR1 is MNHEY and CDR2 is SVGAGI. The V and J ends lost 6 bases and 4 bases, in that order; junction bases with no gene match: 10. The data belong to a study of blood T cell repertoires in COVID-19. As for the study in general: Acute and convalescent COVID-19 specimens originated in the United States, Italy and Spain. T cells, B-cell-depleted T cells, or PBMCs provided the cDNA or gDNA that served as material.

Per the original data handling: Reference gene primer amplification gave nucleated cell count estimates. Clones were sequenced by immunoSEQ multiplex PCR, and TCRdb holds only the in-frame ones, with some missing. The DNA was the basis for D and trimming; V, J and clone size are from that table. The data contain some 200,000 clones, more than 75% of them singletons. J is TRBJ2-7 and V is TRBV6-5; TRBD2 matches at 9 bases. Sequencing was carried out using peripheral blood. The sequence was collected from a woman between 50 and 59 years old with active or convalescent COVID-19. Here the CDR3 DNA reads TGTGCCAGCAGCCGGCCGGGACTAGCACGGTACGAGCAGTACTTC. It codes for CASSRPGLARYEQYF.